This T cell receptor beta chain was recovered during a study of T cell responses to AZD1222 COVID-19 vaccine. Findings and limits, study-wide: There were mostly white British donors and more females than males, and clonal diversity was possibly underestimated. Vaccination with two AZD1222 doses was followed by a rise in Spike-specific TCR breadth and depth. Seropositivity was recorded at baseline in only a handful of AZD1222 recipients.

On this clone: Its antigen remains unknown.

The data were produced by immunoSEQ multiplex PCR, yet TCRdb's version contains in-frame clones alone and is incomplete. Among more than 95,000 clones listed, 80% to 90% were seen once. Germline V CDR1 and CDR2: KGHSH, LQKENI. This CDR3 comprises 14 residues. Losses at the gene ends were 2 bases for V and 11 bases for J; bases not matched to a gene: 9. Material: peripheral blood, obtained 28 days after the second AZD1222 dose. The receptor was isolated from an adult who received the AZD1222 COVID-19 vaccine. V gene TRBV18 combines with J gene TRBJ2-1; 7 positions agree with TRBD2. The CDR3 DNA reads as TGTGCCAGCTCACCAGGGACTACTAAATTGCAGCAGTTCTTC. It codes for CASSPGTTKLQQFF.